This TCR beta chain was obtained from a study of CD8+ T cells in alopecia areata. cDNA reverse transcribed from extracted RNA served as the sequencing template. Assay used: immunoSEQ multiplex PCR; TCRdb lists only in-frame clones, some missing. The repertoire holds more than 150,000 clones, with over 50% as singletons. The length of the CDR3 is 14 residues. The germline CDR1 and CDR2 sequences are LNHNV and YYDKDF (reference sequence). V lost 0 bases, J lost 4 bases, and 7 bases lay in between. The chain uses TRBV15 and TRBJ2-1; no clear D gene. The sequencing used CD4+ T cells sorted from blood, collected at week 0. This sequence originates from a human donor with alopecia areata. Written as DNA, the CDR3 is TGTGCCACCAGCAGAGATTCCCGATACAATGAGCAGTTCTTC. Translation: CATSRDSRYNEQFF.